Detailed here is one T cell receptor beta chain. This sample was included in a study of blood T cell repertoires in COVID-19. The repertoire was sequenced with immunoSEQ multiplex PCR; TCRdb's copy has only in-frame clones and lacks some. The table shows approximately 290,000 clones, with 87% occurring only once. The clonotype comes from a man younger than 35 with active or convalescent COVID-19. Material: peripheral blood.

The CDR3 sequence is CASSLSGQGALGANVLTF. CDR3 DNA: TGTGCCAGCAGCTTGTCGGGACAGGGGGCGCTTGGGGCCAACGTCCTGACTTTC. This chain joins TRBV7-9 and TRBJ2-6, with TRBD1 identical over 12 bases. This CDR3 is built from 18 residues. V gave up 3 bases and J gave up 3 bases; unmatched junction bases: 6. The germline gives CDR1 SEHNR, CDR2 FQNEAQ (reference sequence).